This TCR beta chain originates from a study of Ad26.COV2.S vaccination and SARS-CoV-2 variants. Findings of the study overall: Reported post-vaccination CD8+ and CD4+ T cell responses to spike showed substantial breadth.

The treatment was: roughly 18 received Ad26.COV2.S at low or high dose, single or two shots; several received placebo; per-sample allocation not given. The samples date from day 63 after the first vaccine or placebo injection. As regards this clone: Its cognate antigen is unknown. The germline gene is not matched at one end of the junction; a read error may be the cause.

Generated by immunoSEQ multiplex PCR, the TCRdb table keeps only in-frame clones and is missing some. Found here are approximately 400,000 clones, 83% of them singletons; the top ten hold roughly 7.4%. Sample: peripheral blood, taken in a trial of Ad26.COV2.S vaccine versus placebo. The TCR was taken from a person between 18 and 65 years old who received the Ad26.COV2.S COVID-19 vaccine or a placebo.

This CDR3 reads CASREGWNQPQHF. CDR3 coding DNA: TGTGCCAGCAGAGAAGGCTGGAATCAGCCCCAGCATTTT. This chain joins TRBV6-1 and TRBJ1-5; no clear D. The germline gives CDR1 MNHNS, CDR2 SASEGT. The CDR3 is 13 residues long.